The present T cell receptor beta chain was sequenced within a study of cytomegalovirus exposure and HLA in healthy donors. This CDR3 comprises 15 residues. CDR1 is SGHRS and CDR2 is YFSETQ in the germline V gene. V shed 3 bases and J shed 1 base, with 13 bases lying between them. Amplification used 60 Vbeta primers and 13 Jbeta primers. Clones were sequenced by immunoSEQ multiplex PCR, and TCRdb holds only the in-frame ones, with some missing. Of under 200,000 clones in the sample, roughly 80% were seen once. This clone was picked up a small number of times. V and J are TRBV5-1 and TRBJ2-5, with a tentative D call TRBD2 (6 bases). The TCR originated in a woman aged 40 to 50 in good health and CMV-seronegative. The sequenced sample was PBMCs. In DNA, the CDR3 is TGCGCCAGCAGCTGGGGAGGAGGACCCCAAGAGACCCAGTACTTC. This sequence encodes CASSWGGGPQETQYF.